The present entry profiles one TCR beta chain with its context. Original processing methods: Estimates of nucleated cell counts were drawn from the amplification of reference gene primers. Clones were read by immunoSEQ multiplex PCR, and TCRdb kept only the in-frame ones, dropping some. Clonal size and the V and J genes are those of that table, whereas D and trimming came from the DNA. Of more than 60,000 clones listed, roughly four fifths were seen once; the top ten hold under 11%. The entry originates in a study of blood T cell repertoires in COVID-19. About the research overall: Material from acute and convalescent COVID-19 was sourced from the United States, Italy and Spain. The analysed material was cDNA or gDNA that came from T cells, B-cell-depleted T cells, or PBMCs.

The receptor was isolated from a man in his sixties with acute or convalescent COVID-19. The sample consisted of peripheral blood.

CDR3 region: CASSLELAVPEAFF. CDR3 in DNA: TGTGCCAGCAGCTTAGAATTGGCAGTTCCTGAAGCTTTCTTT. This chain uses TRBV7-3 with TRBJ1-1; D is undetermined. The CDR3 is made up of 14 amino acids. The germline V gene has CDR1 SGHTA and CDR2 FQGTGA. V was trimmed by 2 bases and J by 6 bases, leaving 13 bases between them.